This entry is about one T cell receptor beta chain. Seattle participants joined during active infection and were tracked over time. Libraries were prepared by immunoSEQ multiplex PCR; TCRdb keeps only in-frame clonotypes and omits some of them. The sample shows 65,000 to 90,000 clones, roughly three quarters of them seen only once. The ends lost 4 bases at V and 1 base at J; junction bases unmatched: 6. This CDR3 region has 16 residues. The germline V gene has CDR1 LNHDA and CDR2 SQIVND (reference sequence). This entry comes from a study of blood T cell repertoires in COVID-19. Study summary: Both acute and convalescent COVID-19 samples were obtained from the United States, Italy and Spain. T cells, B-cell-depleted T cells, or PBMCs supplied cDNA or gDNA.

This sequence was found in a man aged 65 to 85 with COVID-19, enrolled during active disease. The chain recombines TRBV19 with TRBJ1-3; 8 nucleotides match TRBD1. The sequencing input was peripheral blood. CDR3 sequence reads: CASSTGQGRSGNTIYF. CDR3 coding DNA: TGTGCCAGTAGTACCGGACAGGGACGATCTGGAAACACCATATATTTT.